This TCR beta chain came from a study of control samples from healthy donors and cancer patients (dated by TCRdb to about 2020). The CDR3, from cysteine to phenylalanine, totals 12 residues. The kept DNA is CDR3 alone, 36 bases in frame from the first base. CDR1 is given as SQVTM and CDR2 as ANQGSEA, both from the germline V gene. The junction shows trimming of 4 bases on V and 1 base on J, plus 5 bases between the germline ends. The receptor library was made with the immunoSEQ multiplex PCR assay. The immuneACCESS repertoire file appears here via TCRdb, limited to in-frame rearrangements. These files lack a portion of the clones; in checked studies, under half of the deficit traces to unresolved V genes, and the cause of the others is not known. The sample profile shows 150,000 or so clones; roughly 93% of them were found once. The ten largest clones add up to 2% to 2.5% of the sample. This clone occurred once. It has no known antigen specificity. No base qualities exist here, and no much larger clone lies one base off it. Other DNA sequences within the sample encode an identical CDR3.

The sequenced sample consisted of blood. The sequence was collected from a man in his forties or fifties in good health. This chain joins TRBV29-1 to TRBJ1-5; the D gene is perhaps TRBD1, on 5 matching bases. In nucleotides, the sequence is TGCAGCGTTGGACAGAGCAATCAGCCCCAGCATTTT. This codes for CSVGQSNQPQHF.